The 21 T cell receptor beta chains reported below all come from one sample, sequenced in a study of blood T cell repertoires in COVID-19. Using immunoSEQ multiplex PCR, the repertoire was profiled, and TCRdb retains in-frame clones only, with some absent. The sample lists under 200,000 clones, 88% occurring once. The sample taken for sequencing was peripheral blood. The receptors come from a man in his forties or fifties who had recovered from COVID-19.

The V and J genes are TRBV11-2 and TRBJ1-4; maybe TRBD1 (5 bases). Germline V CDR1 and CDR2: SGHAT, FQNNGV. The CDR3 is 12 residues long. V was cut by 5 bases and J by 8 bases, with 9 bases left in between. The CDR3 sequence is CASSLGGEKLFF. Here the CDR3 DNA reads TGTGCCAGCAGCCTCGGGGGAGAAAAACTGTTTTTT.

The chain employs TRBV6-5 and TRBJ1-1, with a possible D match to TRBD1 (5 bases). V gave up 2 bases and J gave up 0 bases, with 13 bases separating them. The germline gives CDR1 MNHEY, CDR2 SVGAGI. This CDR3 is built from 16 residues. This CDR3 reads CASSYGWGGLNTEAFF. In nucleotides, the CDR3 is TGTGCCAGCAGTTACGGGTGGGGGGGACTGAACACTGAAGCTTTCTTT.

The V and J genes are TRBV11-2 and TRBJ1-5, with 8 bases identical to TRBD1. This CDR3 spans 15 amino acids. After removal of 5 bases from V and 1 base from J, the junction contained 4 bases not matched to a gene. The V gene's germline CDR1 is SGHAT and CDR2 FQNNGV. CDR3 sequence: CASSANRGSNQPQHF. The CDR3 nucleotides read TGTGCCAGCAGCGCAAACAGGGGGAGCAATCAGCCCCAGCATTTT.

The chain joins TRBV6-4 to TRBJ2-1; 7 nucleotides agree with TRBD2. The CDR3 runs to 15 residues. V shed 0 bases, J shed 5 bases, and the junction held 4 bases outside the gene matches. Germline-derived CDR1 and CDR2 are MRHNA and SNTAGT. The CDR3 sequence: CASSDSPGGNNEQFF. Written as DNA, the CDR3 is TGTGCCAGCAGTGACTCCCCGGGAGGAAACAATGAGCAGTTCTTC.

The CDR3 bases are TGCAGCGTTGAAGGTTTCGGGACAGGGCATCAGGGCTACACCTTC. Residues: CSVEGFGTGHQGYTF. This sequence joins TRBV29-1 and TRBJ1-2; 9 nucleotides line up with TRBD1. The ends lost 1 base at V and 8 bases at J; junction bases unmatched: 11. Per germline, CDR1 SQVTM and CDR2 ANQGSEA. The CDR3 totals 15 residues.

DNA of the CDR3: TGCGCCAGCAGCTTAAGTTGGGCTAGCGGGAGCGATGAGCAGTTCTTC. Protein sequence: CASSLSWASGSDEQFF. The gene calls are TRBV5-1 and TRBJ2-1; 10 positions match TRBD2. CDR3 length equals 16 residues. The germline V gene encodes CDR1 SGHRS and CDR2 YFSETQ. J was trimmed by 8 bases and V by 2 bases; bases with no gene match: 10.

The rearrangement joins TRBV2 to TRBJ1-2; 8 bases are shared with TRBD1. The junction had 8 bases not matched to a gene; V was cut back by 5 bases and J by 6 bases. CDR3 length: 14 amino acids. CDR1 is SNHLY, CDR2 FYNNEI, per germline. As DNA, the CDR3 is TGTGCCAGCAGTTCCCAGGGGGCGATAAATGGCTACACCTTC. It is translated as CASSSQGAINGYTF.

This rearrangement joins TRBV6-1 to TRBJ1-1; D unresolved. V dropped 3 bases and J dropped 0 bases, with 5 bases sitting between them. The CDR3 is 13 residues long. CDR1 MNHNS and CDR2 SASEGT come from the germline V gene. This CDR3 reads CASSDTLNTEAFF. In nucleotides, the CDR3 is TGTGCCAGCAGTGACACTTTGAACACTGAAGCTTTCTTT.

V is TRBV25-1 and J is TRBJ2-7, with TRBD1 matching over 10 bases. Trimming removed 8 bases from V and 5 bases from J; junction bases left unmatched: 6. Germline V gene lookup returns CDR1 MGHDK and CDR2 SYGVNS. The CDR3 is 13 amino acids. The CDR3 DNA sequence: TGTGCCAGCCCCGGGACAGGGGAACACGAGCAGTACTTC. Residues: CASPGTGEHEQYF.

The chain has TRBV6-2 or TRBV6-3 and TRBJ2-5; D might be TRBD1 (6 bases). V dropped 2 bases and J dropped 7 bases, with 23 bases sitting between them. The CDR3 loop spans 17 amino acids. Germline V CDR1 and CDR2: MNHEY, SVGEGT. DNA for the CDR3: TGTGCCAGCAGTTACGATAGGACAGAGGTACTATCGAGGACCCAGTACTTC. Translated, it gives CASSYDRTEVLSRTQYF.

This clone was recorded only once. The chain employs TRBV5-5 and TRBJ1-4; 8 nucleotides line up with TRBD1. The germline V gene encodes CDR1 SGHKS and CDR2 YYEKEE (reference sequence). Germline trimming cut 4 bases from V and 3 bases from J; bases unmatched to any gene: 8. CDR3 length equals 16 residues. The CDR3: CASSINTGGANEKLFF. DNA of the CDR3: TGTGCCAGCAGCATCAATACAGGGGGGGCTAATGAAAAACTGTTTTTT. The full variable domain, its missing parts supplied by reference TRBV5-5 and TRBJ1-4, is DAGVTQSPTHLIKTRGQQVTLRCSPISGHKSVSWYQQVLGQGPQFIFQYYEKEERGRGNFPDRFSARQFPNYSSELNVNALLLGDSALYLCASSINTGGANEKLFFGSGTQLSVL.

The rearrangement links TRBV18 to TRBJ2-1; TRBD1 agrees at 9 bases. The trim removed 2 bases at V and 7 bases at J, leaving 9 bases unmatched. The CDR3 runs to 16 residues. From germline, CDR1 is KGHSH and CDR2 LQKENI. CDR3 DNA sequence: TGTGCCAGCTCACCAGGGGCCGGGACAGGGAATAATGAGCAGTTCTTC. Protein: CASSPGAGTGNNEQFF.

The chain joins TRBV6-5 to TRBJ2-3; a weak D match, TRBD1 (6 bases). Germline-derived CDR1 and CDR2 are MNHEY and SVGAGI. This CDR3 is 16 amino acids long. Trimming stripped 2 bases from V and 7 bases from J, with 19 bases between. DNA of the CDR3: TGTGCCAGCAGTTACCAGGGGACCCTTAAAGGAAATACGCAGTATTTT. Amino acids: CASSYQGTLKGNTQYF.

The chain is built from TRBV5-5 and TRBJ2-7; 7 bases align to TRBD2. Germline lookup yields CDR1 SGHKS and CDR2 YYEKEE (reference sequence). The CDR3 has 15 residues. V shed 2 bases, J shed 3 bases, and the junction held 8 bases outside the gene matches. The CDR3 nucleotides are TGTGCCAGCAGCTTAGAAGCGGGGACCATCTACGAGCAGTACTTC. Protein sequence: CASSLEAGTIYEQYF.

This rearrangement joins TRBV7-9 to TRBJ1-1, with D possibly being TRBD1 (5 bases). The CDR3 consists of 14 residues. CDR1 and CDR2 (germline): SEHNR, FQNEAQ (reference sequence). V dropped 5 bases and J dropped 7 bases, with 17 bases sitting between them. CDR3 amino acids: CASSLPPQGGEAFF. The CDR3 DNA sequence: TGTGCCAGCAGCCTACCCCCCCAGGGAGGTGAAGCTTTCTTT.

The J gene is TRBJ2-3, the V gene TRBV29-1, with D unclear. The V gene lost 6 bases and the J gene lost 2 bases, with 18 bases spanning the gap. The CDR3 has 15 amino acids. Germline CDR1 reads SQVTM; CDR2 reads ANQGSEA. As DNA, the CDR3 is TGCAGCGTCTCCGGTCAGGTGAGAGCCACAGATACGCAGTATTTT. This encodes CSVSGQVRATDTQYF.

This chain joins TRBV6-5 and TRBJ1-1; D unresolved. CDR3 size: 11 residues. Trimming took 7 bases from V and 11 from J, leaving 14 bases between them. In germline, CDR1 is MNHEY, CDR2 SVGAGI. CDR3 DNA sequence: TGTGCCAGCAATGTTGGTTTACGGGCTTTCTTT. This sequence encodes CASNVGLRAFF.

The genes are TRBV7-6 and TRBJ2-2; maybe TRBD1 (5 bases). This CDR3 is 15 amino acids long. V lost 1 base and J 2 bases, leaving 8 bases between the germline ends. Germline V lookup: CDR1 SGHVS, CDR2 FNYEAQ. The CDR3 here is CASSLGTLNTGELFF. CDR3 sequence (DNA): TGTGCCAGCAGCTTAGGGACACTTAACACCGGGGAGCTGTTTTTT.

V usage is TRBV7-2 and J usage is TRBJ2-1; weak D call: TRBD1 (6 bases). Per the germline V gene, CDR1 is SGHTA and CDR2 is FQGNSA. V gave up 1 base and J gave up 8 bases, with 12 bases separating them. This CDR3 has 14 residues. The CDR3 region is CASSLDPGADEQFF. The CDR3 coding sequence is TGTGCCAGCAGCTTAGATCCAGGGGCGGATGAGCAGTTCTTC.

This CDR3 is CASTLSGRQETQYF. CDR3 nucleotides: TGTGCCAGCACCCTTAGCGGGCGACAAGAGACCCAGTACTTC. The chain has TRBV5-4 and TRBJ2-5; 7 bases match TRBD2. There are 14 residues in the CDR3. Trimming took 6 bases from V and 2 from J; bases not matched to a gene: 7. Germline values: CDR1 SGHNT, CDR2 YYREEE (reference sequence).

This chain links TRBV9 with TRBJ1-3; tentative D call: TRBD1 (5 bases). Trimming shortened V by 2 bases and J by 3 bases, and 6 bases separated the two germline ends. This CDR3 region has 13 residues. The germline V gene encodes CDR1 SGDLS and CDR2 YYNGEE. The DNA of the CDR3 is TGTGCCAGCAGCGTCAGGGATGGAAACACCATATATTTT. This encodes CASSVRDGNTIYF.